A single sample gave rise to the 27 T cell receptor beta chains below, sequenced in a study of beta chain features in type 1 diabetes. Findings of the study overall: Shortening that was moderate but significant affected the TCRB CDR3s of Type 1 diabetes patients in all four CD4+ subsets.

These receptors lack a known antigen. All of the isolated RNA was reverse transcribed, so expressed TCRB transcripts were sequenced. The table came from immunoSEQ multiplex PCR; TCRdb's copy has only in-frame clones and leaves some out. Of approximately 250,000 clones detected, 24% appear once; the ten largest clones hold over 0.01%. Sample: naive CD4+ T cells from blood. These receptors were obtained from a woman aged 25 to 39 with type 1 diabetes.

This clone was observed a few times. The chain combines TRBV9 with TRBJ2-7; perhaps TRBD1 as D (6 bases). The CDR3 runs to 13 residues. Germline CDR1 reads SGDLS; CDR2 reads YYNGEE. Between the trimmed V and J ends, which lost 3 bases and 9 bases, there was a span of 16 bases. CDR3 sequence: CASSATGSIGQYF. The CDR3 nucleotides read TGTGCCAGCAGCGCCACAGGGAGCATTGGGCAGTACTTC.

The CDR3 nucleotides are TGTGCCAGCAGCGTCGGGGGGGACCAAGAGACCCAGTACTTC. Encoded protein: CASSVGGDQETQYF. This chain joins TRBV9 and TRBJ2-5, with 8 bases lining up with TRBD2. Germline trimming cut 2 bases from V and 0 bases from J; bases unmatched to any gene: 0. The V gene's germline CDR1 is SGDLS and CDR2 YYNGEE. This CDR3 region has 14 residues.

This clone was observed a handful of times. The chain employs TRBV6-1 and TRBJ2-7; D gene unclear. The CDR3 is 11 amino acids. Trimming cost V 7 bases and J 4 bases, with 8 bases left between them. Germline V gives CDR1 MNHNS, CDR2 SASEGT. CDR3 sequence: CASTPAYEQYF. CDR3 sequence (DNA): TGTGCCAGCACTCCAGCGTACGAGCAGTACTTC.

As concerns this clone: The identical CDR3 is also encoded by other nucleotide sequences in the sample. The chain links TRBV30 to TRBJ2-5; possibly TRBD1 for D (6 bases). CDR1 is GTSNPN, CDR2 SVGIG, per germline (reference sequence). This CDR3 comprises 13 residues. Trimming took off 0 bases at V and 1 base at J, with 6 bases between the two ends. Written as DNA, the CDR3 is TGTGCCTGGAGTGTAGGGGGCCAAGAGACCCAGTACTTC. This encodes CAWSVGGQETQYF.

The CDR3 here is CASSASEQPYGYTF. The CDR3 DNA is TGTGCCAGCAGCGCCTCCGAACAGCCCTATGGCTACACCTTC. V is TRBV9 and J is TRBJ1-2; D gene uncertain. Trimming left V 3 bases short and J 4 bases short, with 13 bases between. The CDR3 runs to 14 residues. Germline V gene sequence: CDR1 SGDLS, CDR2 YYNGEE.

This chain connects TRBV25-1 to TRBJ1-4; D not certain. Deletions cut 8 bases from V and 6 bases from J, with 16 bases between. CDR3 size: 14 residues. The germline V gene encodes CDR1 MGHDK and CDR2 SYGVNS. The CDR3 sequence is CASGRLGGDEKLFF. CDR3 DNA sequence: TGTGCCAGCGGTCGTCTCGGCGGGGATGAAAAACTGTTTTTT.

This clone was picked up a small number of times. V and J are TRBV7-9 and TRBJ2-1; TRBD2 matches 11 bases. V was pared by 5 bases and J by 5 bases, with 8 bases of the junction left unmatched. Germline CDR1 SEHNR, CDR2 FQNEAQ (reference sequence). This CDR3 has 16 residues. The CDR3 DNA sequence: TGTGCCAGCAGCCAGGCAGCGACTAGCGGGAACAATGAGCAGTTCTTC. Residues: CASSQAATSGNNEQFF. The entire variable domain, with the rest obtained from reference TRBV7-9 and TRBJ2-1, is as follows: DTGVSQNPRHKITKRGQNVTFRCDPISEHNRLYWYRQTLGQGPEFLTYFQNEAQLEKSRLLSDRFSAERPKGSFSTLEIQRTEQGDSAMYLCASSQAATSGNNEQFFGPGTRLTVL.

This clone was counted only a few times. V and J are TRBV9 and TRBJ2-2; the D is unclear. This CDR3 comprises 15 residues. Germline V gene sequence: CDR1 SGDLS, CDR2 YYNGEE. The germline V and J ends were trimmed by 0 bases and 4 bases, with 10 bases remaining between them. CDR3 DNA sequence: TGTGCCAGCAGCGTAGACGAGCGAAGCACCGGGGAGCTGTTTTTT. Translation gives CASSVDERSTGELFF.

The gene calls are TRBV29-1 and TRBJ1-1, with D tentatively TRBD1 (5 bases). V was trimmed by 7 bases and J by 1 base, leaving 13 bases between them. Germline V lookup: CDR1 SQVTM, CDR2 ANQGSEA. The CDR3 is 13 amino acids. The CDR3 spells CSASGGRNTEAFF. The CDR3 DNA sequence: TGCAGCGCGAGCGGGGGTAGGAACACTGAAGCTTTCTTT.

The chain employs TRBV18 and TRBJ2-5; D uncertain. Germline V CDR1 and CDR2: KGHSH, LQKENI. Trimming took off 0 bases at V and 1 base at J, with 9 bases between the two ends. This CDR3 is built from 15 residues. CDR3 protein: CASSPPYSLQETQYF. The CDR3 DNA is TGTGCCAGCTCACCACCGTACAGTCTCCAAGAGACCCAGTACTTC.

This clone came up a few times. This chain links TRBV15 with TRBJ2-3; TRBD1 aligns across 9 bases. CDR3 length: 15 amino acids. CDR1 and CDR2 from the germline V gene are LNHNV and YYDKDF (reference sequence). V gave up 0 bases and J gave up 3 bases; unmatched junction bases: 1. CDR3 residues: CATSREDRGTDTQYF. DNA for the CDR3: TGTGCCACCAGCAGAGAAGACAGGGGGACAGATACGCAGTATTTT. The variable domain in full, completed from reference TRBV15 and TRBJ2-3, reads DAMVIQNPRYQVTQFGKPVTLSCSQTLNHNVMYWYQQKSSQAPKLLFHYYDKDFNNEADTPDNFQSRRPNTSFCFLDIRSPGLGDTAMYLCATSREDRGTDTQYFGPGTRLTVL.

This chain joins TRBV4-2 and TRBJ2-1, with D uncertain. Trimming cost V 0 bases and J 5 bases, with 11 bases left between them. Germline CDR1 reads LGHNA; CDR2 reads YNFKEQ. The CDR3 contains 15 residues. CDR3: CASSQDPLLDNEQFF. The CDR3 DNA reads TGTGCCAGCAGCCAAGACCCCCTTCTAGACAATGAGCAGTTCTTC.

The chain employs TRBV30 and TRBJ2-2; 8 positions agree with TRBD2. Per germline, CDR1 GTSNPN and CDR2 SVGIG (reference sequence). V lost 0 bases to trimming and J lost 4 bases; unmatched junction nucleotides: 7. The CDR3 totals 16 residues. The CDR3 spells CAWSVLGGRRTGELFF. In DNA, the CDR3 is TGTGCCTGGAGTGTACTCGGCGGGAGGCGCACCGGGGAGCTGTTTTTT.

This clone appeared a few times. The gene calls are TRBV4-2 and TRBJ2-1, with 10 bases fitting TRBD2. Germline values: CDR1 LGHNA, CDR2 YNFKEQ. Unmatched junction bases numbered 6, after V lost 3 bases and J lost 7 bases. The CDR3 runs to 15 residues. DNA for the CDR3: TGTGCCAGCAGCCATCAAGCGGGAGGGCCAAATGAGCAGTTCTTC. Amino acids: CASSHQAGGPNEQFF.

This chain uses TRBV10-2 with TRBJ2-1; tentative D call: TRBD2 (5 bases). Trimming removed 6 bases at V and 6 bases at J, with 15 bases between. The length of the CDR3 is 14 residues. Germline V gene data show CDR1 as WSHSY and CDR2 as SAAADI. In DNA, the CDR3 is TGCGCCAGCAGCCACATGGGTCGGGGCAATGAGCAGTTCTTC. It specifies CASSHMGRGNEQFF.

This clone turned up a few times. This chain links TRBV15 with TRBJ1-2; the D is unclear. CDR3 length equals 15 residues. Trimming left V 0 bases short and J 3 bases short, with 11 bases between. The germline V gene has CDR1 LNHNV and CDR2 YYDKDF (reference sequence). CDR3: CATSRDDGGDYGYTF. The CDR3 region has the DNA TGTGCCACCAGCAGAGATGATGGAGGCGACTATGGCTACACCTTC.

The V and J genes are TRBV7-3 and TRBJ1-1; TRBD1 agrees at 9 bases. Germline CDR1 SGHTA, CDR2 FQGTGA. J gave up 7 bases and V 5 bases, and 11 bases lay outside the gene matches. The CDR3 is 15 amino acids. The CDR3 region has the DNA TGTGCCAGCAGCCCCAACTCAGGGACAGGGATTGAAGCTTTCTTT. This gives the protein CASSPNSGTGIEAFF.

This clone showed up just a few times. The chain joins TRBV20-1 to TRBJ2-7; TRBD2 might be the D (5 bases). CDR1 and CDR2 (germline): DFQATT, SNEGSKA (reference sequence). The CDR3 is made up of 11 amino acids. Trimming took 3 bases from V and 7 from J, leaving 10 bases between them. The CDR3 spells CSASGDGEQYF. CDR3 DNA sequence: TGCAGTGCTAGCGGGGATGGGGAGCAGTACTTC.

V and J are TRBV29-1 and TRBJ1-1, with unresolved D. V lost 4 bases to trimming and J lost 0 bases, with 6 bases between them. Germline-derived CDR1 and CDR2 are SQVTM and ANQGSEA. This CDR3 has 12 residues. This CDR3 is CSVGYMNTEAFF. The DNA of the CDR3 is TGCAGCGTTGGATACATGAACACTGAAGCTTTCTTT.

This clone has just a few counts. This chain joins TRBV15 and TRBJ1-1; D not certain. CDR1 and CDR2 from the germline V gene are LNHNV and YYDKDF (reference sequence). Deletions cut 6 bases from V and 5 bases from J, with 13 bases between. CDR3 length: 13 amino acids. The chain's CDR3 is CATSFQVLTEAFF. The CDR3 nucleotides read TGTGCCACCAGTTTCCAGGTATTGACTGAAGCTTTCTTT.

This clone occurred a few times. Other DNA variants within this sample encode the same CDR3. The chain couples TRBV18 to TRBJ2-3; D not certain. This CDR3 has 12 residues. V was pared by 3 bases and J by 3 bases, with 4 bases between. Germline-derived CDR1 and CDR2 are KGHSH and LQKENI. This CDR3 reads CASSPTTDTQYF. CDR3 coding DNA: TGTGCCAGCTCACCGACAACAGATACGCAGTATTTT. The variable domain in full, with the rest retrieved from reference TRBV18 and TRBJ2-3, is NAGVMQNPRHLVRRRGQEARLRCSPMKGHSHVYWYRQLPEEGLKFMVYLQKENIIDESGMPKERFSAEFPKEGPSILRIQQVVRGDSAAYFCASSPTTDTQYFGPGTRLTVL.

V is TRBV7-8 and J is TRBJ2-6, with D unresolved. The CDR3 totals 16 residues. Trimming took 2 bases from V and 0 from J, leaving 8 bases between them. Germline lookup yields CDR1 SGHVS and CDR2 FQNEAQ. As DNA, the CDR3 is TGTGCCAGCAGCTTATTCGAGAGCTCTGGGGCCAACGTCCTGACTTTC. Translated, it gives CASSLFESSGANVLTF.

The chain combines TRBV19 with TRBJ2-1; the D gene is possibly TRBD2 (6 bases). V was clipped by 0 bases and J by 15 bases, with 9 bases between them. The CDR3 is 11 residues long. Germline lookup yields CDR1 LNHDA and CDR2 SQIVND (reference sequence). The CDR3 DNA sequence: TGTGCCAGTAGTATAGACGGGGGAAGGTTCTTC. Its translation: CASSIDGGRFF.

The chain joins TRBV5-1 to TRBJ2-2; the D gene is possibly TRBD1 (5 bases). CDR3 length: 16 amino acids. Trimming left V 1 base short and J 3 bases short, with 13 bases between. The V gene's germline CDR1 is SGHRS and CDR2 YFSETQ. CDR3 in DNA: TGCGCCAGCAGCTTGAATCCAGGGTACGACACCGGGGAGCTGTTTTTT. Amino acid sequence: CASSLNPGYDTGELFF.

The CDR3 loop reads CSVGSGTSGYEQYF. CDR3 in DNA: TGCAGCGTGGGCTCGGGCACTAGCGGCTACGAGCAGTACTTC. The gene calls are TRBV29-1 and TRBJ2-7, with 8 bases that match TRBD2. V lost 6 bases and J lost 3; bases outside the gene matches: 10. The CDR3 loop spans 14 amino acids. Germline V lookup: CDR1 SQVTM, CDR2 ANQGSEA.

This clone turned up a few times. J is TRBJ2-7 and V is TRBV29-1; D is uncertain. Germline assignment: CDR1 SQVTM and CDR2 ANQGSEA. V lost 3 bases to trimming and J lost 0 bases, with 9 bases between them. This CDR3 has 13 residues. The CDR3 loop reads CSVEGRRSYEQYF. As DNA, the CDR3 is TGCAGCGTTGAGGGCAGGCGCTCCTACGAGCAGTACTTC.

This clone was picked up a small number of times. The V and J genes are TRBV29-1 and TRBJ2-5; 8 bases fit TRBD1. The CDR3 loop spans 15 amino acids. Trimming cost V 1 base and J 1 base; bases outside gene matches: 5. CDR1 and CDR2 (germline): SQVTM, ANQGSEA. This CDR3 reads CSVEGQGLGQETQYF. In DNA form, the CDR3 reads TGCAGCGTTGAAGGACAGGGGTTAGGCCAAGAGACCCAGTACTTC.